This T cell receptor beta chain appears in the sequencing data of a study of cytomegalovirus exposure and HLA in healthy donors. This clone has just one count. Its antigen is unidentified. This PCR relied on a set of 60 Vbeta primers and 13 Jbeta primers. Only in-frame clones appear in the TCRdb table, and some are missing; sequencing was by immunoSEQ multiplex PCR. The sample lists more than 110,000 clones; around 79% were seen once. Study-level results: The authors later found HLA-associated TCR beta chains more clonally expanded than equally common others.

V lost 4 bases to trimming and J lost 6 bases; unmatched junction nucleotides: 7. The CDR3 is 15 residues long. The germline gives CDR1 MNHEY, CDR2 SMNVEV (reference sequence). The chain is built from TRBV27 and TRBJ2-4; 9 bases align to TRBD1. Sequencing used PBMCs. This clonotype was sampled from a male donor in good health and CMV-seronegative. DNA for the CDR3: TGTGCCAGCAGTTCGCCCAGGGGACAGGGAAACATTCAGTACTTC. Translating gives CASSSPRGQGNIQYF.